This entry is about one T cell receptor (beta chain). Its antigen is unidentified. This sample was taken from a study of cytomegalovirus exposure and HLA in healthy donors. Across the study: The approximately 720 first-cohort repertoires and the roughly 130 validation repertoires shared the same platform, a later analysis reported.

Generated by immunoSEQ multiplex PCR, the TCRdb table keeps only in-frame clones and is missing some. Of roughly 120,000 clones in the sample, approximately 87% were seen once. Findings and caveats of the study: The finding came from a later analysis; first-cohort TCR clusters tended to co-occur in the roughly 110 validation repertoires. Cytomegalovirus-associated TCR beta chains were listed, numbering 164. Some public TCRs appeared in many individuals, while most sequences were rare.

Germline V CDR1 and CDR2: SGHKS, YYEKEE (reference sequence). The CDR3 runs 15 residues. The V and J ends lost 0 bases and 1 base, in that order; junction bases with no gene match: 3. The clonotype originates from a woman between 25 and 40 years old in good health and CMV-seropositive. J is TRBJ1-2 and V is TRBV5-5; TRBD1 matches at 7 bases. Sequences were obtained from PBMCs. The CDR3 is CASSLAGTDNYGYTF. CDR3 DNA: TGTGCCAGCAGCTTGGCAGGGACAGATAACTATGGCTACACCTTC.